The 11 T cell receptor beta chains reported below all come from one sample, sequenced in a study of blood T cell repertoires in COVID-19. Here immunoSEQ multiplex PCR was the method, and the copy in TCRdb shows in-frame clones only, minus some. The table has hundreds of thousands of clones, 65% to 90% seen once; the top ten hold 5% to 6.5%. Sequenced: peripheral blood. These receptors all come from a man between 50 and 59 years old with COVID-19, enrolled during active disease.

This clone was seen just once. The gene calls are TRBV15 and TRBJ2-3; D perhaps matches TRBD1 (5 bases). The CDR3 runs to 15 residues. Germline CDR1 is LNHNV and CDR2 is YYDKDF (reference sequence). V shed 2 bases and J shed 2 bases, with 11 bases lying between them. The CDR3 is CATSRTGMNTDTQYF. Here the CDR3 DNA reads TGTGCCACCAGCAGAACAGGAATGAACACAGATACGCAGTATTTT.

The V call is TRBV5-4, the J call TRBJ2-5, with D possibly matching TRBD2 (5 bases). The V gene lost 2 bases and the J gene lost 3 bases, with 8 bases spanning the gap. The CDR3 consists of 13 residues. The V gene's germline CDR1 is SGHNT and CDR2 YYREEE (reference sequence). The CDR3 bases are TGTGCCAGCAGCTTTGACGGGGAAGAGACCCAGTACTTC. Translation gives CASSFDGEETQYF.

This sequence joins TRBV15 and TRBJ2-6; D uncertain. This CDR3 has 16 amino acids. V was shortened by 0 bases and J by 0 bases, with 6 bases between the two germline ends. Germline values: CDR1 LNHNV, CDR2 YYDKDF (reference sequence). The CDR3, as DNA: TGTGCCACCAGCAGAGATCAGGTCTCTGGGGCCAACGTCCTGACTTTC. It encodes CATSRDQVSGANVLTF.

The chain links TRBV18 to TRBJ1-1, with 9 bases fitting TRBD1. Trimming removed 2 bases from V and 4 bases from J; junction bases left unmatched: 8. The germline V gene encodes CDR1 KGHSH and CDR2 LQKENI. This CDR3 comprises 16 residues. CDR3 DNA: TGTGCCAGCTCACCATTTCACAGGGGGCTCGGCACTGAAGCTTTCTTT. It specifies CASSPFHRGLGTEAFF.

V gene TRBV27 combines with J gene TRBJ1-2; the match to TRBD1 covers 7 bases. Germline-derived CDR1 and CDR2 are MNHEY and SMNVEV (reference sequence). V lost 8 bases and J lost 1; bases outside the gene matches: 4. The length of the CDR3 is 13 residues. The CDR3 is CASGGQSNYGYTF. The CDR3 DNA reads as TGTGCCAGCGGGGGACAGAGTAACTATGGCTACACCTTC.

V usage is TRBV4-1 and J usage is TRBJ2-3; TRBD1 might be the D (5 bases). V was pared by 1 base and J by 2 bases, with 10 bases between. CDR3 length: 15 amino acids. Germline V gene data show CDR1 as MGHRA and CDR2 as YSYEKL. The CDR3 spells CASSQAGQATDTQYF. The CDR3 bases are TGCGCCAGCAGCCAAGCAGGGCAGGCCACAGATACGCAGTATTTT.

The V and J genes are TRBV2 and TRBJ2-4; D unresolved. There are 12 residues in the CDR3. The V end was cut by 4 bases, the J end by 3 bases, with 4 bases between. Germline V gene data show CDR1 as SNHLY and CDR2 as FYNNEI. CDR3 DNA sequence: TGTGCCAGCAGTGGACTCAAAAACATTCAGTACTTC. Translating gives CASSGLKNIQYF.

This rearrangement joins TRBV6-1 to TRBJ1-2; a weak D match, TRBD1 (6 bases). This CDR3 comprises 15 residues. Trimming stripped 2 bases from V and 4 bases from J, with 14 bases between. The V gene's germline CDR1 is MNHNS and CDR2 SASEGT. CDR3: CASSEIHAGVYGYTF. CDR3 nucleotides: TGTGCCAGCAGTGAAATCCACGCAGGGGTCTATGGCTACACCTTC.

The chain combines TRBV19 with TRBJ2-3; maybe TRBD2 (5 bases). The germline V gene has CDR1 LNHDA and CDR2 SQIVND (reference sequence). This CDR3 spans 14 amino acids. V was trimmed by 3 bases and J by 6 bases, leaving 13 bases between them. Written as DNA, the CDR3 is TGTGCCAGTAGTATTGGAGGAGGCTCGGATACGCAGTATTTT. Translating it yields CASSIGGGSDTQYF.

The chain's CDR3 is CASSAGLANEKLFF. In DNA, the CDR3 is TGTGCCAGCAGCGCGGGTTTAGCTAATGAAAAACTGTTTTTT. This chain links TRBV9 with TRBJ1-4; D is uncertain. There are 14 residues in the CDR3. Germline V gene sequence: CDR1 SGDLS, CDR2 YYNGEE. Trimming took 3 bases from V and 3 from J, leaving 9 bases between them.

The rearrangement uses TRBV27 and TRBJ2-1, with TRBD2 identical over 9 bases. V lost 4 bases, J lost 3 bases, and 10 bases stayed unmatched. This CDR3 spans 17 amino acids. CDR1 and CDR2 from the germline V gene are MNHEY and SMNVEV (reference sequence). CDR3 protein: CASSWRAGGLLYNEQFF. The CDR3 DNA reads TGTGCCAGCAGTTGGCGAGCGGGGGGACTACTCTACAATGAGCAGTTCTTC.